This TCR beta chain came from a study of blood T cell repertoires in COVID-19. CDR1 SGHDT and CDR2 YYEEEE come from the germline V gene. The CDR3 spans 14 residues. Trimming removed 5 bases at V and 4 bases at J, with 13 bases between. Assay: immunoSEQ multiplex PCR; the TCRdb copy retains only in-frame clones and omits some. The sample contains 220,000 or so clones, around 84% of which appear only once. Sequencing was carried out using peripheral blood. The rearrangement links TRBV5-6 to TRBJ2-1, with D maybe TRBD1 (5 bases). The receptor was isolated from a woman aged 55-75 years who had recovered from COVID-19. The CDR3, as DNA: TGTGCCAGCAGTAATTGGGGCTCGTACAATGAGCAGTTCTTC. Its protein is CASSNWGSYNEQFF.